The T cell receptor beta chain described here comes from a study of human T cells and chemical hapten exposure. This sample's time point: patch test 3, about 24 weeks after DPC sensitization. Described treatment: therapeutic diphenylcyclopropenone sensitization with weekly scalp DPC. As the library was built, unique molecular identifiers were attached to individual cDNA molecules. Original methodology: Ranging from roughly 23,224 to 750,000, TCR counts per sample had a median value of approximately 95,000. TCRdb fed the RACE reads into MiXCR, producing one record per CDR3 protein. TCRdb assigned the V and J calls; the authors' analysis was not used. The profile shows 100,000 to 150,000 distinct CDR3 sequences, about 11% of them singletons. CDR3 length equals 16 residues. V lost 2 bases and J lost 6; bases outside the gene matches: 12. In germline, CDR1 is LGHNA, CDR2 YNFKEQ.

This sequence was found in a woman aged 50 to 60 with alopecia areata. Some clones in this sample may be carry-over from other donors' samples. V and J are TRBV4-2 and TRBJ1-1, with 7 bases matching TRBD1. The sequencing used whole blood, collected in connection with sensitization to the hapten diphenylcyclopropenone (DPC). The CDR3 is CASSQSTGTVVPEAFF. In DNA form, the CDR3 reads TGTGCCAGCAGCCAATCGACCGGGACAGTGGTACCTGAAGCTTTCTTT.